These 28 T cell receptor beta chains were all obtained from the same sample, sequenced in a study of T cells in women clearing cervical HPV infection. Some clones are missing from TCRdb's copy, which holds only in-frame ones; the method was immunoSEQ multiplex PCR. The table for this sample gives about 20,000 clones. Sequencing was carried out using blood buffy coat. All receptors derive from a woman aged 18 to 75 with a cervical HPV16 infection that either progressed to CIN3+ or cleared (not recorded which).

As to this clone: The CDR3 goes on 3 residues after the read ends, and that part is filled in from the germline J gene. The chain is built from TRBV5-1 and TRBJ2-3, with TRBD1 matching 11 bases. The CDR3 contains 14 residues. Germline V gene lookup returns CDR1 SGHRS and CDR2 YFSETQ. CDR3 DNA (partial): TGCGCCACCGGGACAGGGGGTTCCCAAGAGACG. Translating it yields CATGTGGSQET. The CDR3 as a whole reads CATGTGGSQETQYF.

Comments on this clone: The read halts 3 residues ahead of the CDR3 end, with the missing end drawn from the germline J gene. The chain couples TRBV6-1 to TRBJ1-2; tentatively, D is TRBD1 (5 bases). This CDR3 has 15 residues. Germline CDR1 reads MNHNS; CDR2 reads SASEGT. The chain's CDR3 is CASSDSGASYNDYTF. The sequenced CDR3 bases are TGTGCCAGCAGTGATAGCGGGGCGTCCTACAATGAC.

Points on this clone: The CDR3 end lies 3 residues beyond the end of the read and is filled in from the germline J gene. The chain joins TRBV10-3 to TRBJ2-1, with 9 bases lining up with TRBD2. The length of the CDR3 is 17 residues. V was clipped by 4 bases and J by 4 bases; unmatched bases: 11. The germline CDR1 and CDR2 sequences are ENHRY and SYGVKD. The covered CDR3 bases are TGTGCCATCAGTGGGGGGTATAGCGGGAGAACATACAATGAG. This translates into CAISGGYSGRTYNE. The entire CDR3 reads CAISGGYSGRTYNEQFF.

This clone is classed as medium-sized by frequency. Sequencing ends 3 residues short of the CDR3 end; the germline J gene provides the rest. V is TRBV29-1 and J is TRBJ2-2; possible D gene TRBD1, 7 bases. Germline CDR1 is SQVTM and CDR2 is ANQGSEA. V lost 4 bases to trimming and J lost 1 base, with 10 bases between them. The CDR3 loop spans 14 amino acids. The chain's CDR3 is CSVGRDRNTGELFF. CDR3 DNA (partial): TGCAGCGTTGGGAGGGACAGGAACACCGGGGAG.

The DNA read from the CDR3 is TGTGCCAGCAGCCAAGGACAGAGGGCCGACACCGGGGAG. It yields the protein CASSQGQRADTGE. The full CDR3 is CASSQGQRADTGELFF. The chain links TRBV4-2 to TRBJ2-2, with D possibly called TRBD1 or TRBD2 (5 bases each). With the read ending 3 residues before the CDR3 end, the germline J gene is used to fill in that end. There are 16 residues in the CDR3. Germline CDR1 and CDR2: LGHNA and YNFKEQ. The V end was cut by 1 base, the J end by 3 bases, with 12 bases between.

To note about this clone: The read terminates 3 residues before the CDR3 end, so the remaining end is supplied by the germline J gene. The chain uses TRBV18 and TRBJ2-4; 9 bases are a match to TRBD1. Looked up from germline, CDR1 is KGHSH and CDR2 is LQKENI. The CDR3 runs 18 residues. The CDR3 sequence: CASSPLGTGNPKDYGQYF. Partial CDR3 DNA: TGTGCCAGCTCACCTCTCGGGACAGGGAACCCTAAGGACTATGGT.

In the case of this clone: The read terminates 3 residues before the CDR3 end, so the remaining end is supplied by the germline J gene. The chain carries TRBV7-9 and TRBJ1-2; perhaps TRBD1 as D (5 bases). The CDR3 consists of 15 residues. CDR1 is SEHNR, CDR2 FQNEAQ, per germline (reference sequence). CDR3 protein: CASEPGLAGESDYTF. The DNA read from the CDR3 is TGTGCCAGCGAGCCGGGACTAGCGGGAGAAAGCGAC.

For this clone: The CDR3 end lies 3 residues beyond the end of the read and is filled in from the germline J gene. The V gene is TRBV13, the J gene TRBJ2-3; 8 bases map to TRBD1. Trimming cost V 4 bases and J 0 bases; bases outside gene matches: 9. Germline V gives CDR1 PRHDT, CDR2 FYEKMQ (reference sequence). CDR3 length equals 17 residues. The CDR3: CASSSTGDRSSTDTQYF. CDR3 bases read: TGTGCCAGCAGCTCGACAGGGGATAGGTCGAGCACAGATACG.

Concerning this clone itself: The read terminates 3 residues before the CDR3 end, so the remaining end is supplied by the germline J gene. This rearrangement joins TRBV6-2 or TRBV6-3 to TRBJ2-3; 9 nucleotides align to TRBD2. The CDR3 runs to 17 residues. The junction had 10 bases not matched to a gene; V was cut back by 5 bases and J by 1 base. Germline loops: CDR1 MNHEY, CDR2 SVGEGT. CDR3 DNA (partial): TGTGCCAGCAGTCCCAGGGGAGGCGGGAGGGGCACAGATACG. Protein sequence: CASSPRGGGRGTDT. The CDR3 as a whole reads CASSPRGGGRGTDTQYF.

About this clone: The CDR3 extends 3 residues past the end of the read, so its final part is completed from the germline J gene. This chain connects TRBV7-2 to TRBJ2-2; TRBD1 matches 8 bases. Looked up from germline, CDR1 is SGHTA and CDR2 is FQGNSA. The CDR3 spans 15 residues. Incomplete CDR3 DNA: TGTGCCAGCAGCTTAGGGACAGGGAGGAATGAAAAG. It is translated as CASSLGTGRNEK. The entire CDR3 is CASSLGTGRNEKLFF.

Concerning this clone: The read finishes 3 residues shy of the CDR3 end, and the germline J gene is used to complete it. V and J are TRBV20-1 and TRBJ2-3, with D possibly matching TRBD2 (6 bases). V was cut by 3 bases and J by 2 bases, with 27 bases left in between. From germline, CDR1 is DFQATT and CDR2 SNEGSKA (reference sequence). CDR3 size: 19 residues. The DNA read from the CDR3 is TGCAGTGCTAGTGAGGCGGGGCGGTCCTCAAGAGGACCCACAGATACG. It codes for CSASEAGRSSRGPTDT. The whole CDR3 protein reads CSASEAGRSSRGPTDTQYF.

As concerns this clone: The read ends 3 residues shy of where the CDR3 ends; the end is completed using the germline J gene. The J gene is TRBJ2-3, the V gene TRBV6-2 or TRBV6-3; TRBD2 matches at 11 bases. CDR3 length: 16 residues. In germline, CDR1 is MNHEY, CDR2 SVGEGT. The CDR3 region is CASSYPSGRTQETQYF. CDR3 DNA (partial): TGTGCCAGCAGCTACCCTAGCGGGAGGACTCAAGAGACG.

As for this clone: The DNA ends 3 residues before the CDR3 does, and the rest of the CDR3 is filled in from the germline J gene. The J gene is TRBJ2-7, the V gene TRBV12-3 or TRBV12-4; D is possibly TRBD1 (5 bases). The V gene lost 7 bases and the J gene lost 6 bases, with 16 bases spanning the gap. This CDR3 spans 13 amino acids. Incomplete CDR3 DNA: TGTGCCAGCACCTTGGGGCCGAATGGCGAG. Translating gives CASTLGPNGE. The CDR3 in full is CASTLGPNGEQYF.

In the case of this clone: The read halts 3 residues ahead of the CDR3 end, with the missing end drawn from the germline J gene. The chain joins TRBV14 to TRBJ1-2, with 7 bases lining up with TRBD1. The CDR3 extends over 14 amino acids. From germline, CDR1 is SGHDN and CDR2 FVKESK. V trimming: 4 bases; J trimming: 3 bases; junction bases outside the gene matches: 5. The covered CDR3 bases are TGTGCCAGCAGCCGGACAGGACCGTACTATGGC. Translating gives CASSRTGPYYG. The CDR3, in full, reads CASSRTGPYYGYTF. Looking up the rest from reference TRBV14 and TRBJ1-2 gives the full variable domain: EAGVTQFPSHSVIEKGQTVTLRCDPISGHDNLYWYRRVMGKEIKFLLHFVKESKQDESGMPNNRFLAERTGGTYSTLKVQPAELEDSGVYFCASSRTGPYYGYTFGSGTRLTVV.

As for this clone: The read stops 3 residues short of the end of the CDR3; the missing end is completed from the germline J gene. This sequence joins TRBV5-1 and TRBJ1-1, with 10 bases aligning to TRBD1. This CDR3 has 15 residues. CDR1 and CDR2 from the germline V gene are SGHRS and YFSETQ. The V and J ends lost 2 bases and 3 bases, in that order; junction bases with no gene match: 4. The chain's CDR3 is CASSFPGTGDTEAFF. The CDR3 bases that were read are TGCGCCAGCAGCTTTCCCGGGACAGGGGACACTGAA.

On this clone: The sequence runs out 3 residues before the end of the CDR3; the remainder is reconstructed from the germline J gene. The rearrangement joins TRBV19 to TRBJ2-7; TRBD1 aligns across 12 bases. The CDR3 runs 15 residues. V gave up 3 bases and J gave up 5 bases; unmatched junction bases: 5. CDR1 is LNHDA and CDR2 is SQIVND in the germline V gene (reference sequence). The chain's CDR3 is CASSITGTGGNEQYF. The sequenced part of the CDR3 DNA is TGTGCCAGTAGTATTACTGGGACAGGGGGCAACGAG.

About this clone itself: Read sequence stops 3 residues before the CDR3 end, and the germline J gene provides the missing end. J is TRBJ2-1 and V is TRBV28, with 8 bases lining up with TRBD2. V trimming: 5 bases; J trimming: 0 bases; junction bases outside the gene matches: 15. Germline lookup yields CDR1 MDHEN and CDR2 SYDVKM. The CDR3 loop spans 19 amino acids. CDR3: CASSPPGGSGVSSYNEQFF. Incomplete CDR3 DNA: TGTGCCAGCAGTCCTCCTGGGGGTAGCGGGGTTAGCTCCTACAATGAG.

Remarks on this clone: With the read ending 3 residues before the CDR3 end, the germline J gene is used to fill in that end. The chain has TRBV19 and TRBJ1-2; no reliable D call. Germline CDR1 and CDR2: LNHDA and SQIVND (reference sequence). The CDR3 is 16 amino acids. The CDR3 protein is CASSPSGRARDNDYTF. The sequenced CDR3 bases are TGTGCCAGTAGCCCTAGCGGGAGGGCCCGTGACAATGAC.

As for this clone: The read halts 3 residues ahead of the CDR3 end, with the missing end drawn from the germline J gene. The chain combines TRBV18 with TRBJ2-1; 7 bases match TRBD2. V was pared by 3 bases and J by 9 bases, with 8 bases of the junction left unmatched. This CDR3 contains 14 residues. The germline CDR1 and CDR2 sequences are KGHSH and LQKENI. CDR3 bases read: TGTGCCAGCTCACCTAGGCGGGAGACGGGTGAG. It is translated as CASSPRRETGE. The whole CDR3 is CASSPRRETGEQFF.

Regarding this clone: The read comes to an end 3 residues before the CDR3 does, leaving the germline J gene to fill in the end. This rearrangement joins TRBV29-1 to TRBJ2-5; tentatively, D is TRBD1 (6 bases). Germline CDR1 SQVTM, CDR2 ANQGSEA. CDR3 length equals 12 residues. The V and J ends lost 4 bases and 4 bases respectively, with 10 bases between them. This CDR3 is CSVGTGPETQYF. The sequenced CDR3 bases are TGCAGCGTTGGAACAGGGCCAGAGACC.

As for this clone: The read ends 3 residues shy of where the CDR3 ends; the end is completed using the germline J gene. The chain carries TRBV9 and TRBJ2-7, with D perhaps matching TRBD2 (7 bases). Trimming left V 2 bases short and J 0 bases short, with 15 bases between. CDR1 is SGDLS, CDR2 YYNGEE, per germline. The CDR3 runs 16 residues. CDR3 protein: CASSVTGGFSSYEQYF. The DNA read from the CDR3 is TGTGCCAGCAGCGTGACGGGGGGCTTTAGCTCCTACGAG.

To note about this clone: The read ends 3 residues early relative to the CDR3; the germline J gene fills the gap. The chain recombines TRBV7-9 with TRBJ2-7; TRBD2 matches at 7 bases. From germline, CDR1 is SEHNR and CDR2 FQNEAQ (reference sequence). V lost 3 bases, J lost 3 bases, and 2 bases stayed unmatched. The CDR3 spans 13 residues. The CDR3 DNA, read in part, is TGTGCCAGCAGCTTGGGGGGGGGCTACGAG. This sequence encodes CASSLGGGYE. The CDR3 in full is CASSLGGGYEQYF.

As concerns this clone: The CDR3 extends 3 residues past the end of the read, so its final part is completed from the germline J gene. The chain joins TRBV29-1 to TRBJ1-5, with a possible D match to TRBD1 (6 bases). Germline values: CDR1 SQVTM, CDR2 ANQGSEA. V was pared by 3 bases and J by 6 bases, with 12 bases between. CDR3 length: 13 amino acids. The CDR3 bases that were read are TGCAGCGTTGATGGGGGGGGCGGTCAGCCC. Translating it yields CSVDGGGGQP. The full CDR3 reads CSVDGGGGQPQHF.

Of note for this clone: The missing CDR3 end, 3 residues past where the read stops, is filled in from the germline J gene. The rearrangement joins TRBV2 to TRBJ2-2, with 9 bases fitting TRBD1. CDR3 length: 13 amino acids. Germline CDR1 is SNHLY and CDR2 is FYNNEI. CDR3 sequence reads: CASQGTGNSPLFF. Partial CDR3 DNA: TGTGCCAGCCAGGGGACAGGGAATTCACCG. The variable domain in full, with the rest retrieved from reference TRBV2 and TRBJ2-2, is EPEVTQTPSHQVTQMGQEVILRCVPISNHLYFYWYRQILGQKVEFLVSFYNNEISEKSEIFDDQFSVERPDGSNFTLKIRSTKLEDSAMYFCASQGTGNSPLFFGEGSRLTVL.

As regards this clone: The read comes to an end 3 residues before the CDR3 does, leaving the germline J gene to fill in the end. The genes are TRBV6-2 or TRBV6-3 and TRBJ2-1, with D maybe TRBD1 (5 bases). CDR3 length equals 11 residues. Trimming removed 5 bases from V and 9 bases from J, with 8 bases in between. CDR1 and CDR2 from the germline V gene are MNHEY and SVGEGT. CDR3: CASSPTGEQFF. The CDR3 bases that were read are TGTGCCAGCAGTCCCACAGGTGAG.

Notes on this clone: The read ends 3 residues early relative to the CDR3; the germline J gene fills the gap. J is TRBJ1-2 and V is TRBV7-6, with TRBD1 as a possible D gene (5 bases). The CDR3 totals 18 residues. Looked up from germline, CDR1 is SGHVS and CDR2 is FNYEAQ. The CDR3 DNA, read in part, is TGTGCCAGCAGCACCCCTTTGGGACTAGCGGGAGGGTCCGATGAC. Its translation: CASSTPLGLAGGSDD. The CDR3 in its entirety is CASSTPLGLAGGSDDYTF.

Points on this clone: The junction differs from germline at one of its ends, possibly a read error. The CDR3 is cut off 3 residues early in the read; its end comes from the germline J gene. The rearrangement uses TRBV4-2 and TRBJ2-1; 7 positions agree with TRBD1. Germline CDR1 and CDR2: LGHNA and YNFKEQ. This CDR3 has 15 residues. This CDR3 is CASSQDRQGTYEQFF. The part of the CDR3 DNA that was read is TGCGCCAGCAGCCAAGACCGACAGGGAACGTATGAG.

In the case of this clone: With the read ending 3 residues before the CDR3 end, the germline J gene is used to fill in that end. The chain is built from TRBV20-1 and TRBJ1-3; D not resolved. The CDR3 loop spans 14 amino acids. In germline, CDR1 is DFQATT, CDR2 SNEGSKA (reference sequence). The ends were cut back, 5 bases at V and 0 bases at J, with 11 bases in the middle. The CDR3 spells CSARNQNSGNTIYF. Partial CDR3 DNA: TGCAGTGCTCGTAATCAGAACTCTGGAAACACC.